This is a list of T cell receptor beta chains from one sample in a study of blood T cell repertoires in COVID-19. The data were produced by immunoSEQ multiplex PCR, yet TCRdb's version contains in-frame clones alone and is incomplete. The sample lists 150,000 to 200,000 clones, nearly 85% occurring once. Sequenced sample: peripheral blood. The receptor set was obtained from a woman in her twenties or thirties with acute or convalescent COVID-19. Each CDR3 is given with its conserved first and last residue. A D gene is named only where the DNA matches it firmly. Not all rows give a size; the values are once, few, many and, for expanded clones, a class.

TRBV24-1	TRBJ1-1	.	many	CATRNSQVTEAFF	TGTGCCACCAGGAACAGTCAGGTCACTGAAGCTTTCTTT
TRBV4-1	TRBJ1-3	.	.	CASSQEGLSSGNTIYF	TGCGCCAGCAGCCAAGAGGGCCTCAGCTCTGGAAACACCATATATTTT
TRBV3-1/TRBV3-2	TRBJ2-1	TRBD2	.	CASSRDSGGAYNEQFF	TGTGCCAGCAGCCGAGATAGCGGGGGGGCCTACAATGAGCAGTTCTTC
TRBV6-5	TRBJ2-1	.	.	CASSYVGRNEQFF	TGTGCCAGCAGTTACGTGGGGCGGAATGAGCAGTTCTTC
TRBV14	TRBJ1-1	.	few	CASSQEGSPRDTEAFF	TGTGCCAGCAGCCAAGAGGGGTCCCCGAGGGACACTGAAGCTTTCTTT
TRBV10-3	TRBJ1-4	TRBD1	.	CAISAGGTNEKLFF	TGTGCCATCAGCGCAGGGGGCACTAATGAAAAACTGTTTTTT
TRBV6-5	TRBJ2-7	.	few	CASSPQGNEQYF	TGTGCCAGCAGTCCACAGGGAAACGAGCAGTACTTC
TRBV10-3	TRBJ2-7	TRBD2	.	CAISAGGLSYEQYF	TGTGCCATCTCAGCGGGGGGGCTGTCCTACGAGCAGTACTTC
TRBV7-2	TRBJ2-2	.	.	CASSIRLSSTTGELFF	TGTGCCAGCAGTATCCGATTAAGTTCTACCACCGGGGAGCTGTTTTTT
TRBV5-6	TRBJ2-2	TRBD2	.	CASSPTSGSGFTGELFF	TGTGCCAGCAGCCCAACTAGCGGGAGCGGTTTCACCGGGGAGCTGTTTTTT
TRBV14	TRBJ1-2	TRBD1	.	CASSQDRRTGGGYGYTF	TGTGCCAGCAGCCAAGATCGCAGGACAGGGGGCGGTTATGGCTACACCTTC
TRBV18	TRBJ2-1	.	.	CASSPKQGSEQFF	TGTGCCAGCTCACCAAAACAGGGTAGTGAGCAGTTCTTC
TRBV28	TRBJ2-7	.	.	CASTFSQGGAIYEQYF	TGTGCCAGCACCTTCTCACAGGGTGGGGCCATATACGAGCAGTACTTC
TRBV7-8	TRBJ1-3	.	.	CASSLVRRPISGNTIYF	TGTGCCAGCAGCTTAGTTCGCAGGCCCATCTCTGGAAACACCATATATTTT
TRBV24-1	TRBJ2-5	.	few	CATSDPRGYETQYF	TGTGCCACCAGTGATCCAAGGGGATACGAGACCCAGTACTTC
TRBV30	TRBJ1-1	TRBD1	.	CAWSTWGTEENTEAFF	TGTGCCTGGAGTACCTGGGGGACAGAAGAGAACACTGAAGCTTTCTTT
TRBV6-1	TRBJ1-1	.	.	CASSESGGTEAFF	TGTGCCAGCAGTGAATCCGGGGGCACTGAAGCTTTCTTT
TRBV7-2	TRBJ1-4	.	.	CASSSSTGGKLFF	TGTGCCAGCAGCTCCTCGACGGGAGGAAAACTGTTTTTT
TRBV6-6	TRBJ1-5	.	.	CASSSSAAPAQHF	TGTGCCAGCAGCTCATCGGCGGCCCCGGCCCAGCATTTT
TRBV5-1	TRBJ2-1	TRBD2	.	CASSLYTSGGAGEQFF	TGCGCCAGCAGCTTGTACACTAGCGGGGGGGCCGGTGAGCAGTTCTTC
TRBV3-1/TRBV3-2	TRBJ2-7	.	.	CASSGHHTGAYEQYF	TGTGCCAGCAGCGGCCACCACACAGGAGCCTACGAGCAGTACTTC
TRBV5-4	TRBJ1-2	TRBD1	few	CASSSTGGAGYTF	TGTGCCAGCAGTTCCACAGGGGGCGCTGGCTACACCTTC